The 9 T cell receptor beta chains below were found in one sample sequenced in a study of OX40 agonist ivuxolimab in advanced cancers. The library was obtained by the immunoSEQ multiplex PCR assay. Held by TCRdb, this immuneACCESS table contains in-frame sequences only and omits some clones. Under half of the omission traces to an unresolved V gene where checked; the cause of the rest is unknown. The sample table lists tens of thousands of clones, more than 75% of them with a count of one. The top ten hold 0.38% of the sample. Source: CD4+ or CD8+ T cells sorted from blood, taken in a trial of the OX40 agonist ivuxolimab. The receptor source for this set is an adult with an advanced solid tumor such as melanoma, head and neck, liver or kidney cancer.

The chain couples TRBV14 to TRBJ2-3, with 13 positions matching TRBD2. This CDR3 has 15 amino acids. The V gene end was trimmed by 2 bases and the J gene end by 7 bases; junction bases not matched to a gene: 3. The germline gives CDR1 SGHDN, CDR2 FVKESK. The CDR3 nucleotides read TGTGCCAGCAGCCAAACTAGCGGGGGGGCGAATACGCAGTATTTT. Its translation: CASSQTSGGANTQYF.

For this clone: The sample contains more than one DNA sequence encoding this CDR3. The gene calls are TRBV2 and TRBJ2-5, with 7 bases identical to TRBD2. J was trimmed by 5 bases and V by 6 bases; bases with no gene match: 15. This CDR3 contains 16 residues. Germline lookup yields CDR1 SNHLY and CDR2 FYNNEI. The CDR3 loop is CASSAGTSGILETQYF. Written as DNA, the CDR3 is TGTGCCAGCAGCGCCGGGACCAGCGGGATCTTGGAGACCCAGTACTTC.

This clone has just one count. The chain is built from TRBV6-5 and TRBJ1-1; D is unresolved. V lost 2 bases and J 3 bases, leaving 10 bases between the germline ends. CDR3 size: 14 residues. In germline, CDR1 is MNHEY, CDR2 SVGAGI. Written as DNA, the CDR3 is TGTGCCAGCAGTTACCGGGGTGCGGACACTGAAGCTTTCTTT. Residues: CASSYRGADTEAFF.

The chain couples TRBV27 to TRBJ1-5; 11 bases agree with TRBD1. Trimming removed 6 bases from V and 2 bases from J; junction bases left unmatched: 3. Germline V gene sequence: CDR1 MNHEY, CDR2 SMNVEV (reference sequence). The CDR3 runs 15 residues. The CDR3 sequence: CASSSDRGRNQPQHF. In DNA, the CDR3 is TGTGCCAGCAGCTCGGACAGGGGGCGCAATCAGCCCCAGCATTTT.

The chain is built from TRBV5-1 and TRBJ1-1; D not resolved. CDR3 length: 16 amino acids. The germline V gene has CDR1 SGHRS and CDR2 YFSETQ. V was shortened by 4 bases and J by 3 bases, with 19 bases between the two germline ends. CDR3 in DNA: TGCGCCAGCAGCCTGTCCGGACGGAGACTATACACTGAAGCTTTCTTT. Translated: CASSLSGRRLYTEAFF.

This sequence joins TRBV10-2 and TRBJ1-6; 7 bases line up with TRBD1. The length of the CDR3 is 15 residues. CDR1 and CDR2 from the germline V gene are WSHSY and SAAADI. The J segment lost 10 bases and the V segment lost 4 bases, leaving 10 bases of the junction unmatched. CDR3: CASSARQGSGSPLHF. CDR3 nucleotides: TGCGCCAGCAGTGCACGACAGGGAAGCGGCTCACCCCTCCACTTT.

V usage is TRBV9 and J usage is TRBJ2-2; D gene uncertain. This CDR3 spans 13 amino acids. Trimming removed 2 bases at V and 5 bases at J, with 7 bases between. Germline V gives CDR1 SGDLS, CDR2 YYNGEE. CDR3 protein: CASSVLGTGELFF. In DNA form, the CDR3 reads TGTGCCAGCAGCGTCCTGGGGACCGGGGAGCTGTTTTTT.

The chain combines TRBV7-8 with TRBJ2-2; D remains unclear. Germline-derived CDR1 and CDR2 are SGHVS and FQNEAQ. The germline V and J ends were trimmed by 2 bases and 1 base, with 5 bases remaining between them. The CDR3 extends over 14 amino acids. The CDR3 region has the DNA TGTGCCAGCAGCTTACAAGGGAACACCGGGGAGCTGTTTTTT. It is translated as CASSLQGNTGELFF.

The chain uses TRBV7-9 and TRBJ2-7; 8 bases agree with TRBD2. The ends lost 5 bases at V and 3 bases at J; junction bases unmatched: 3. CDR1 SEHNR and CDR2 FQNEAQ come from the germline V gene (reference sequence). This CDR3 spans 13 amino acids. CDR3: CASSKLAVYEQYF. The CDR3 nucleotides read TGTGCCAGCAGCAAACTAGCGGTCTACGAGCAGTACTTC.